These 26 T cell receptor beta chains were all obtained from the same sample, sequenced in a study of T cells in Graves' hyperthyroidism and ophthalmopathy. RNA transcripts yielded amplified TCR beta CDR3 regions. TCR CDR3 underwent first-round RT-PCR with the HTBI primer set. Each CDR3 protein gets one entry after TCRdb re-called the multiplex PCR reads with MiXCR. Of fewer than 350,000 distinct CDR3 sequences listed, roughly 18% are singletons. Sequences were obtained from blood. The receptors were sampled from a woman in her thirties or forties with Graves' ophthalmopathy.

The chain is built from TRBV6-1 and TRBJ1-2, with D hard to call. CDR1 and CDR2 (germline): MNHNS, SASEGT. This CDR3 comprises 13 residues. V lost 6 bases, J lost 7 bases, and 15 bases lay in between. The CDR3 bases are TGTGCCAGCAGAGATCCTCGGGCAGGTGGCTACACCTTC. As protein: CASRDPRAGGYTF.

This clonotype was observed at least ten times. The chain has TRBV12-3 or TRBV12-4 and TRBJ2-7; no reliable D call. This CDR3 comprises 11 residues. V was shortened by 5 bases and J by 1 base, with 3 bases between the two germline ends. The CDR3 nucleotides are TGTGCCAGCAGTGCTTCCTACGAGCAGTACTTC. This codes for CASSASYEQYF.

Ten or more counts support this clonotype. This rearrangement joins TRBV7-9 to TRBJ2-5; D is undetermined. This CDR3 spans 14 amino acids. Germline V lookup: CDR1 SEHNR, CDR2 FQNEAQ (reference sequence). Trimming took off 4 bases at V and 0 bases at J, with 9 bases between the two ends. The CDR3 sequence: CASSWIMDQETQYF. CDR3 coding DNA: TGTGCCAGCAGCTGGATCATGGACCAAGAGACCCAGTACTTC.

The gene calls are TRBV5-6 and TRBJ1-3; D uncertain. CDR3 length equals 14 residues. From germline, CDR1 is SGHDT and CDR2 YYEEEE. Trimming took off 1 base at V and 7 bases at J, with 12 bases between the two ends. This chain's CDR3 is CASSLSGLRNTIYF. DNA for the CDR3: TGTGCCAGCAGCTTGTCGGGCCTGCGCAACACCATATATTTT.

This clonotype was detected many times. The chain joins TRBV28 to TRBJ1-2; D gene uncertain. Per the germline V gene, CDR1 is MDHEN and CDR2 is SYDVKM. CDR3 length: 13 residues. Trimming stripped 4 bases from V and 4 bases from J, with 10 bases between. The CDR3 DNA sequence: TGTGCCAGCAGTTCCGGGCTGGGCTATGGCTACACCTTC. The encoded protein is CASSSGLGYGYTF.

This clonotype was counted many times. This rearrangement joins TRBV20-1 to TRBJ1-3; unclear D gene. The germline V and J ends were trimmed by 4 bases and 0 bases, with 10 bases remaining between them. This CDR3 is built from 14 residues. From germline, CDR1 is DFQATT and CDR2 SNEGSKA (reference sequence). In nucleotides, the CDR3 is TGCAGTGCTATTGCGGGCGCCTCTGGAAACACCATATATTTT. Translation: CSAIAGASGNTIYF.

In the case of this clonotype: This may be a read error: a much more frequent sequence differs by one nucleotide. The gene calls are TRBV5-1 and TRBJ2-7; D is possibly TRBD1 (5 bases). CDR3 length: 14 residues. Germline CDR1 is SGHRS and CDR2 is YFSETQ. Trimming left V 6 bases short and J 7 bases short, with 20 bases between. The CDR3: CASKPDIGLWEQYF. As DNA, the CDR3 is TGCGCCAGCAAGCCGGACATAGGGTTATGGGAGCAGTACTTC.

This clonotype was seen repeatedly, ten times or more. CDR3 sequence reads: CASSLMPGAVNGGYTF. The CDR3 DNA is TGTGCCAGCAGCTTAATGCCGGGGGCGGTTAATGGTGGCTACACCTTC. V is TRBV11-1 and J is TRBJ1-2, with a possible D match to TRBD1 (6 bases). Germline CDR1 and CDR2: SGHAT and FQDESV (reference sequence). The CDR3 extends over 16 amino acids. The V and J ends lost 2 bases and 7 bases respectively, with 20 bases between them.

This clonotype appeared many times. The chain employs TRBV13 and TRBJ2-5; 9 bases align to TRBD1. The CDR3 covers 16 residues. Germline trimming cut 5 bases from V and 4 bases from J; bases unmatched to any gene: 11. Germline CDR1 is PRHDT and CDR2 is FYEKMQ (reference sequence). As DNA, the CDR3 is TGTGCCAGCAGCCCGACAGGGGGTGGAGTGGGAGAGACCCAGTACTTC. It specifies CASSPTGGGVGETQYF.

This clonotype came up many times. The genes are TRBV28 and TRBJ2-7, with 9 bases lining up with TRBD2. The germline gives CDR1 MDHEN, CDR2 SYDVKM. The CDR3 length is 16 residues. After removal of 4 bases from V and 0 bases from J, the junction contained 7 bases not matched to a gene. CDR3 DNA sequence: TGTGCCAGCAGTTCTTACCGACTAGCGGCCTCCTACGAGCAGTACTTC. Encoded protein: CASSSYRLAASYEQYF.

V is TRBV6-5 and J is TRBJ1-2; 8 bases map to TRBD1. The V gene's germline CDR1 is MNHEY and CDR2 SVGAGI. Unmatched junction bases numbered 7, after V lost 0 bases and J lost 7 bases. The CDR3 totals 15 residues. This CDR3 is CASSYSSDRVLGYTF. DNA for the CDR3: TGTGCCAGCAGTTACTCTTCGGACAGGGTGCTTGGCTACACCTTC.

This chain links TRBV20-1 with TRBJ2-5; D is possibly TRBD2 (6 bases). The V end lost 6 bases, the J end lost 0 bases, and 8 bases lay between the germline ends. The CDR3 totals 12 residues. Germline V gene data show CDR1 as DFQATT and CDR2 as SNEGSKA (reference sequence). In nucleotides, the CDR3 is TGCAGTGCGGAGCGGGACCAAGAGACCCAGTACTTC. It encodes CSAERDQETQYF.

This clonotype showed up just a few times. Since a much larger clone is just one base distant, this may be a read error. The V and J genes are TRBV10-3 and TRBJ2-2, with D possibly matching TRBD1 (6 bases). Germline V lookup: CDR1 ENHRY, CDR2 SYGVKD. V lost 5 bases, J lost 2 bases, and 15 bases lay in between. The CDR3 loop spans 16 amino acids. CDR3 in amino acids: CAISYHRDTNTGELFF. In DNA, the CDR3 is TGTGCCATCAGTTACCATCGGGACACTAACACCGGGGAGCTGTTTTTT.

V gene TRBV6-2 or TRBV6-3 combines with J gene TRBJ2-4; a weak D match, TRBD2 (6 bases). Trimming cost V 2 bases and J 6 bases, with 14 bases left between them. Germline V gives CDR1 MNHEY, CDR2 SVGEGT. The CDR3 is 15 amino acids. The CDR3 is CASSYAGSLRNIQYF. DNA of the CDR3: TGTGCCAGCAGTTACGCCGGGAGTCTGAGAAACATTCAGTACTTC.

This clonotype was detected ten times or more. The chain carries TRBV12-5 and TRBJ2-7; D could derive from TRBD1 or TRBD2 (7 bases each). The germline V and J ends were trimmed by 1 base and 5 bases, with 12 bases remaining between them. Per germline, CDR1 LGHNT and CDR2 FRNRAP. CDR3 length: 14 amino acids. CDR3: CASGLAQGGHEQYF. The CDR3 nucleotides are TGTGCTAGTGGTTTGGCCCAGGGGGGGCACGAGCAGTACTTC.

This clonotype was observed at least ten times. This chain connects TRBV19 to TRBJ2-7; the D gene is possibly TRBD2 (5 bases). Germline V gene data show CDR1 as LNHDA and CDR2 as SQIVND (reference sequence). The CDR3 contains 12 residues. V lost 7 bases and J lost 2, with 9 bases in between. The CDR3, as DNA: TGTGCCAGTAAGCTAGCTACCTACGAGCAGTACTTC. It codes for CASKLATYEQYF.

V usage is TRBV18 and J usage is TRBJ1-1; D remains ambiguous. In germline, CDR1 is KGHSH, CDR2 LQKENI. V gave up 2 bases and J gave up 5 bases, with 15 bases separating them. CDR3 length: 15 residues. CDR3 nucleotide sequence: TGTGCCAGCTCACCATATACCGGGCCGGGAACTGAAGCTTTCTTT. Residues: CASSPYTGPGTEAFF. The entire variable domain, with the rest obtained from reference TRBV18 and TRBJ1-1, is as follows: NAGVMQNPRHLVRRRGQEARLRCSPMKGHSHVYWYRQLPEEGLKFMVYLQKENIIDESGMPKERFSAEFPKEGPSILRIQQVVRGDSAAYFCASSPYTGPGTEAFFGQGTRLTVV.

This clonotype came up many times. The CDR3 region has the DNA TGTGCCAGCAGCCAAAGATGGGAGCAGTACTTC. Translating gives CASSQRWEQYF. The chain combines TRBV3-1 with TRBJ2-7; D not resolved. From germline, CDR1 is LGHDT and CDR2 YNNKEL (reference sequence). Trimming stripped 2 bases from V and 7 bases from J, with 6 bases between. The CDR3 sequence is 11 residues long.

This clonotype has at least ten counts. The CDR3 reads CASSLPRLAGLETQYF. The CDR3 region has the DNA TGTGCCAGCAGCTTACCTCGGCTAGCGGGTCTAGAGACCCAGTACTTC. V usage is TRBV7-8 and J usage is TRBJ2-5, with 8 bases lining up with TRBD2. V lost 2 bases to trimming and J lost 4 bases; unmatched junction nucleotides: 9. Germline loops: CDR1 SGHVS, CDR2 FQNEAQ. This CDR3 spans 16 amino acids.

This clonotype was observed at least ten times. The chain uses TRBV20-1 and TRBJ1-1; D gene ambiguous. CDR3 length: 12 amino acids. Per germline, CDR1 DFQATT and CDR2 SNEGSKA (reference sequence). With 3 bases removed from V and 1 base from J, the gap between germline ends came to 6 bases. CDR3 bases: TGCAGTGCTAGTTCAGGGAACACTGAAGCTTTCTTT. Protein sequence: CSASSGNTEAFF.

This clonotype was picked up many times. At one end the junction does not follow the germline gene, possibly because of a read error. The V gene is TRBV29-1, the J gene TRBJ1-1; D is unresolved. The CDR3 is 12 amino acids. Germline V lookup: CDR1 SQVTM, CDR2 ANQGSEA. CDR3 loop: CSVEVAGAVLIF. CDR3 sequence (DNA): TGCAGCGTTGAAGTTGCAGGTGCCGTCCTGATCTTT.

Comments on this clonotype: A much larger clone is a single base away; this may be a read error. The CDR3 bases are TGTGCCAGTCTGGACGGGACCTGCGAGCAGTACTTC. Protein: CASLDGTCEQYF. This sequence joins TRBV5-6 and TRBJ2-7; D could derive from TRBD1 or TRBD2 (5 bases each). Germline CDR1 is SGHDT and CDR2 is YYEEEE. The CDR3 extends over 12 amino acids. Trimming stripped 8 bases from V and 6 bases from J, with 15 bases between. The full variable domain, rest sourced from reference TRBV5-6 and TRBJ2-7, is DAGVTQSPTHLIKTRGQQVTLRCSPKSGHDTVSWYQQALGQGPQFIFQYYEEEERQRGNFPDRFSGHQFPNYSSELNVNALLLGDSALYLCASLDGTCEQYFGPGTRLTVT.

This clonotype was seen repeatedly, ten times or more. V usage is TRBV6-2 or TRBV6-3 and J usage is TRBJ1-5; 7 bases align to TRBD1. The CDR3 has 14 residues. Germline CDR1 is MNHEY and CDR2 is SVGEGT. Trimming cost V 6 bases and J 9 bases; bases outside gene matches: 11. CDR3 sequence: CASSPGQLLGPQHF. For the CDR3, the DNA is TGTGCCAGCAGCCCGGGACAGTTGTTGGGGCCCCAGCATTTT.

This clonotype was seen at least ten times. The CDR3 DNA is TGTGCCAGCAGCTTAGATTGGGACAGTTACTACGAGCAGTACTTC. It specifies CASSLDWDSYYEQYF. V usage is TRBV11-2 and J usage is TRBJ2-7; 7 positions agree with TRBD1. V lost 0 bases to trimming and J lost 3 bases; unmatched junction nucleotides: 5. CDR1 and CDR2 from the germline V gene are SGHAT and FQNNGV. This CDR3 has 15 amino acids. Filled out from reference TRBV11-2 and TRBJ2-7, the complete variable domain reads EAGVAQSPRYKIIEKRQSVAFWCNPISGHATLYWYQQILGQGPKLLIQFQNNGVVDDSQLPKDRFSAERLKGVDSTLKIQPAKLEDSAVYLCASSLDWDSYYEQYFGPGTRLTVT.

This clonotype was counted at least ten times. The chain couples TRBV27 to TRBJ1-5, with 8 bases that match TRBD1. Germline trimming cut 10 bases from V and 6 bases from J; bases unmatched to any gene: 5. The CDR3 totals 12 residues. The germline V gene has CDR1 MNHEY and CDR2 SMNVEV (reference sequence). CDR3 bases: TGTGCCACCGGACAGGGTGGTCAGCCCCAGCATTTT. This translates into CATGQGGQPQHF.

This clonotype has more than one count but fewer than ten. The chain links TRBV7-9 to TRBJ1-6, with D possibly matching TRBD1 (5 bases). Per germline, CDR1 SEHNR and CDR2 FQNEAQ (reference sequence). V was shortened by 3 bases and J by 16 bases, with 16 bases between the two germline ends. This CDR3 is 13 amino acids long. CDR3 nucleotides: TGTGCCAGCAGCTTGGCCGGGGGAACGCTTCTCCACTTT. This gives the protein CASSLAGGTLLHF.